The 25 T cell receptor beta chains listed next were all sequenced from one sample in a study of T cell responses to AZD1222 COVID-19 vaccine. The data were produced by immunoSEQ multiplex PCR, yet TCRdb's version contains in-frame clones alone and is incomplete. Altogether roughly 140,000 clones are present, around 89% being singletons, with the ten largest covering 3% to 4%. Sequencing used peripheral blood, obtained on day 0 of MenACWY control vaccination. The receptors derive from an adult in good health.

The chain is built from TRBV19 and TRBJ1-5; 7 nucleotides align to TRBD1. The V and J ends lost 5 bases and 0 bases, in that order; junction bases with no gene match: 7. Germline CDR1 and CDR2: LNHDA and SQIVND (reference sequence). The length of the CDR3 is 16 residues. This chain's CDR3 is CASSSDRVGSNQPQHF. Here the CDR3 DNA reads TGTGCCAGTAGTTCCGACAGGGTTGGTAGCAATCAGCCCCAGCATTTT. The whole variable domain, remainder taken from reference TRBV19 and TRBJ1-5, is DGGITQSPKYLFRKEGQNVTLSCEQNLNHDAMYWYRQDPGQGLRLIYYSQIVNDFQKGDIAEGYSVSREKKESFPLTVTSAQKNPTAFYLCASSSDRVGSNQPQHFGDGTRLSIL.

This rearrangement joins TRBV9 to TRBJ2-1, with D perhaps assigned TRBD1 or TRBD2 (6 bases each). The germline CDR1 and CDR2 sequences are SGDLS and YYNGEE. The CDR3 extends over 14 amino acids. V lost 3 bases to trimming and J lost 8 bases, with 15 bases between them. CDR3 amino acids: CASSGEGGNYEQFF. In nucleotides, the CDR3 is TGTGCCAGCAGCGGAGAAGGGGGGAACTATGAGCAGTTCTTC.

The gene calls are TRBV30 and TRBJ2-5; D ambiguous. The CDR3 has 15 residues. V lost 2 bases, J lost 5 bases, and 18 bases lay in between. Germline V CDR1 and CDR2: GTSNPN, SVGIG (reference sequence). CDR3 residues: CAWSYGLVLEETQYF. The CDR3 nucleotides read TGTGCCTGGAGTTACGGGCTAGTCCTGGAGGAGACCCAGTACTTC.

The V and J genes are TRBV4-3 and TRBJ2-7; D might be TRBD1 (6 bases). The CDR3 loop spans 14 amino acids. Trimming took off 1 base at V and 4 bases at J, with 11 bases between the two ends. Per the germline V gene, CDR1 is LGHNA and CDR2 is YSLEER. The CDR3 nucleotides read TGCGCCAGCAGCCAAGTGACCCAGGGGTACGAGCAGTACTTC. This sequence encodes CASSQVTQGYEQYF.

This clone was seen more than once but under ten times. The J gene is TRBJ1-2, the V gene TRBV5-5; D unclear. V was trimmed by 2 bases and J by 6 bases, leaving 11 bases between them. This CDR3 has 13 residues. Germline V gene data show CDR1 as SGHKS and CDR2 as YYEKEE (reference sequence). The CDR3, as DNA: TGTGCCAGCAGCTTTTCAGCCCTTGATGGCTACACCTTC. This sequence encodes CASSFSALDGYTF.

The gene calls are TRBV28 and TRBJ1-2; 10 bases agree with TRBD1. The germline CDR1 and CDR2 sequences are MDHEN and SYDVKM. The length of the CDR3 is 16 residues. Germline trimming cut 7 bases from V and 5 bases from J; bases unmatched to any gene: 13. The CDR3: CASNTPRTGGTYGYTF. In nucleotides, the CDR3 is TGTGCCAGCAACACCCCCCGGACAGGGGGAACTTATGGCTACACCTTC.

The J gene is TRBJ1-6, the V gene TRBV4-1; 7 nucleotides align to TRBD1. The J segment lost 6 bases and the V segment lost 0 bases, leaving 14 bases of the junction unmatched. The CDR3 runs 19 residues. CDR1 is MGHRA, CDR2 YSYEKL, per germline. The CDR3 protein is CASSQDSSLSDRFNSPLHF. The CDR3 DNA reads as TGCGCCAGCAGCCAAGATTCCTCCCTCTCGGACAGGTTTAATTCACCCCTCCACTTT.

The chain uses TRBV19 and TRBJ1-1; 11 bases match TRBD1. J gave up 7 bases and V 6 bases, and 7 bases lay outside the gene matches. CDR3 length: 14 residues. Germline V CDR1 and CDR2: LNHDA, SQIVND (reference sequence). The CDR3 region has the DNA TGTGCCAGTAGAGGGGACAGGGGGGGAAGTGAAGCTTTCTTT. This encodes CASRGDRGGSEAFF. Full variable domain (outside the CDR3, taken from reference TRBV19 and TRBJ1-1): DGGITQSPKYLFRKEGQNVTLSCEQNLNHDAMYWYRQDPGQGLRLIYYSQIVNDFQKGDIAEGYSVSREKKESFPLTVTSAQKNPTAFYLCASRGDRGGSEAFFGQGTRLTVV.

Comment on this clone: Other DNA sequences from this sample encode an identical CDR3 as well. The J gene is TRBJ1-1, the V gene TRBV12-3 or TRBV12-4; D is undetermined. V dropped 0 bases and J dropped 4 bases, with 6 bases sitting between them. This CDR3 has 13 residues. The CDR3 DNA reads TGTGCCAGCAGTTTAGCCTGGGGCACTGAAGCTTTCTTT. This gives the protein CASSLAWGTEAFF.

A single count supports this clone. The chain employs TRBV18 and TRBJ2-5; weak D call: TRBD2 (7 bases). The V gene lost 2 bases and the J gene lost 4 bases, with 11 bases spanning the gap. Germline values: CDR1 KGHSH, CDR2 LQKENI. The CDR3 is 14 residues long. The CDR3 DNA reads as TGTGCCAGCTCACCAATCGGGGGGCCAGAGACCCAGTACTTC. It specifies CASSPIGGPETQYF.

This clone was seen a single time. This rearrangement joins TRBV27 to TRBJ1-5, with a possible D match to TRBD1 (5 bases). The length of the CDR3 is 14 residues. The V gene lost 5 bases and the J gene lost 6 bases, with 14 bases spanning the gap. Germline-derived CDR1 and CDR2 are MNHEY and SMNVEV (reference sequence). The CDR3 protein is CASSEWDGSQPQHF. The CDR3 nucleotides are TGTGCCAGCAGTGAGTGGGACGGATCTCAGCCCCAGCATTTT.

The rearrangement uses TRBV11-2 and TRBJ2-2, with no clear D. The V gene's germline CDR1 is SGHAT and CDR2 FQNNGV. The CDR3 is 12 residues long. Trimming left V 0 bases short and J 8 bases short, with 4 bases between. The chain's CDR3 is CASSLDLGELFF. CDR3 DNA sequence: TGTGCCAGCAGCTTAGATTTAGGGGAGCTGTTTTTT.

The rearrangement uses TRBV24-1 and TRBJ1-5; TRBD1 aligns across 9 bases. With V trimmed by 4 bases and J by 7 bases, 7 bases remained unmatched. Germline-derived CDR1 and CDR2 are KGHDR and SFDVKD. The CDR3 totals 15 residues. The CDR3 nucleotides are TGTGCCACCAGTGACGGACAGGGGATTTACCAGCCCCAGCATTTT. It encodes CATSDGQGIYQPQHF.

V usage is TRBV28 and J usage is TRBJ1-1; TRBD1 matches at 7 bases. Germline V CDR1 and CDR2: MDHEN, SYDVKM. The CDR3 spans 15 residues. The trim removed 6 bases at V and 4 bases at J, leaving 11 bases unmatched. The CDR3: CASRGRAGGTTEAFF. The CDR3 nucleotides read TGTGCCAGCAGGGGTCGGGCAGGGGGAACCACTGAAGCTTTCTTT.

CDR3 nucleotide sequence: TGTGCCAGCAGCCAAGAAATGCTAGGGGCCGGGCGAAAAACCGGGGAGCTGTTTTTT. It yields the protein CASSQEMLGAGRKTGELFF. The chain couples TRBV3-1 (or the pseudogene TRBV3-2) to TRBJ2-2, with D perhaps matching TRBD1 (5 bases). CDR1 is LGHDT, CDR2 YNNKEL, per germline (reference sequence). The CDR3 spans 19 residues. V shed 0 bases and J shed 5 bases, with 22 bases lying between them.

V is TRBV28 and J is TRBJ1-5; unclear D gene. Germline-derived CDR1 and CDR2 are MDHEN and SYDVKM. V dropped 5 bases and J dropped 9 bases, with 17 bases sitting between them. The CDR3 contains 14 residues. CDR3 nucleotide sequence: TGTGCCAGCAGTCCCGACTGGGGTACGGGGCCCCAGCATTTT. Translated, it gives CASSPDWGTGPQHF. Filled out from reference TRBV28 and TRBJ1-5, the complete variable domain reads DVKVTQSSRYLVKRTGEKVFLECVQDMDHENMFWYRQDPGLGLRLIYFSYDVKMKEKGDIPEGYSVSREKKERFSLILESASTNQTSMYLCASSPDWGTGPQHFGDGTRLSIL.

The CDR3 reads CASRDKWTREFF. The CDR3 nucleotides read TGTGCCAGCAGGGACAAGTGGACGCGGGAGTTCTTC. V and J are TRBV2 and TRBJ2-1; D could derive from TRBD1 or TRBD2 (5 bases each). CDR3 length: 12 amino acids. The V and J ends lost 6 bases and 14 bases respectively, with 17 bases between them. Germline loops: CDR1 SNHLY, CDR2 FYNNEI.

Only a few counts were recorded for this clone. The chain is built from TRBV5-1 and TRBJ2-1; perhaps TRBD2 as D (6 bases). V lost 0 bases, J lost 5 bases, and 9 bases lay in between. The CDR3 is made up of 14 amino acids. CDR1 SGHRS and CDR2 YFSETQ come from the germline V gene. The CDR3 loop reads CASSLDGRNNEQFF. Here the CDR3 DNA reads TGCGCCAGCAGCTTGGACGGGAGAAACAATGAGCAGTTCTTC.

The chain couples TRBV7-3 to TRBJ2-3; TRBD2 matches at 10 bases. The CDR3 is made up of 14 amino acids. After removal of 1 base from V and 7 bases from J, the junction contained 2 bases not matched to a gene. Germline V gives CDR1 SGHTA, CDR2 FQGTGA. The CDR3 nucleotides read TGTGCCAGCAGCTTAAATAGCGGGAGGAATACGCAGTATTTT. Translating it yields CASSLNSGRNTQYF.

About this clone: At the DNA level, this CDR3 is encoded by other sequences in the same sample as well. The rearrangement uses TRBV19 and TRBJ1-2, with D possibly matching TRBD1 (5 bases). Looked up from germline, CDR1 is LNHDA and CDR2 is SQIVND (reference sequence). Trimming pared 3 bases from V and 1 base from J, leaving 6 bases between. This CDR3 is built from 13 residues. The CDR3, as DNA: TGTGCCAGTAGTATCGACAGTAACTATGGCTACACCTTC. Encoded protein: CASSIDSNYGYTF.

The rearrangement joins TRBV23-1 to TRBJ1-4, with D possibly being TRBD1 (5 bases). TRBV23-1 is given ORF status, its function remaining uncertain. Trimming removed 1 base at V and 8 bases at J, with 14 bases between. There are 15 residues in the CDR3. DNA of the CDR3: TGCGCCAGCAGTCAATATTCCAGGGTAGGCGAAAAACTGTTTTTT. Translating it yields CASSQYSRVGEKLFF.

The rearrangement links TRBV5-1 to TRBJ2-2; D not resolved. Germline CDR1 is SGHRS and CDR2 is YFSETQ. V lost 2 bases and J lost 0, with 5 bases in between. The length of the CDR3 is 14 residues. The CDR3: CASSFKANTGELFF. The CDR3 DNA follows: TGCGCCAGCAGCTTCAAAGCGAACACCGGGGAGCTGTTTTTT.

The V call is TRBV19, the J call TRBJ2-5; 11 positions match TRBD1. CDR1 LNHDA and CDR2 SQIVND come from the germline V gene (reference sequence). With 4 bases clipped from V and 0 bases from J, the junction kept 13 bases outside the gene matches. The CDR3 spans 19 residues. The CDR3 DNA reads TGTGCCAGTAGTACCGATGCCGGGACAGGGGGAGGGAACCAAGAGACCCAGTACTTC. Translating it yields CASSTDAGTGGGNQETQYF.

The sample holds many counts of this clone. The rearrangement joins TRBV4-1 to TRBJ2-3; tentative D call: TRBD1 (6 bases). The germline V gene encodes CDR1 MGHRA and CDR2 YSYEKL. The V end was cut by 4 bases, the J end by 1 base, with 15 bases between. This CDR3 has 16 residues. The CDR3 region is CASSLERGYGTDTQYF. The CDR3, as DNA: TGCGCCAGCAGCCTAGAAAGGGGGTACGGCACAGATACGCAGTATTTT.

The chain carries TRBV28 and TRBJ1-4; perhaps TRBD1 as D (5 bases). CDR3 length: 12 residues. The V end was cut by 9 bases, the J end by 4 bases, with 9 bases between. Germline CDR1 is MDHEN and CDR2 is SYDVKM. The CDR3, as DNA: TGTGCCAGTTCAAGGGGTAATGAAAAACTGTTTTTT. Residues: CASSRGNEKLFF.